This record looks at one T cell receptor (beta chain) sequence and its context. The data stem from a study of blood T cell repertoires in COVID-19. CDR1 and CDR2 from the germline V gene are PRHDT and FYEKMQ (reference sequence). V gave up 4 bases and J gave up 0 bases; unmatched junction bases: 3. CDR3 length: 16 amino acids. As handled by the study authors: Using reference gene primer amplification, nucleated cell counts were estimated. The repertoire was sequenced with immunoSEQ multiplex PCR; TCRdb's copy has only in-frame clones and lacks some. V and J calls and clone size are those listed in that table; D and trimming were worked out from the DNA. The table lists some 120,000 clones, approximately 77% of them singletons.

The sequence was obtained from a human donor in a cohort sampled during active COVID-19. The sample taken for sequencing was peripheral blood. The chain couples TRBV13 to TRBJ1-4; 9 positions match TRBD1. The CDR3 sequence: CASSWGTGSTNEKLFF. CDR3 bases: TGTGCCAGCAGCTGGGGGACAGGGTCAACTAATGAAAAACTGTTTTTT.